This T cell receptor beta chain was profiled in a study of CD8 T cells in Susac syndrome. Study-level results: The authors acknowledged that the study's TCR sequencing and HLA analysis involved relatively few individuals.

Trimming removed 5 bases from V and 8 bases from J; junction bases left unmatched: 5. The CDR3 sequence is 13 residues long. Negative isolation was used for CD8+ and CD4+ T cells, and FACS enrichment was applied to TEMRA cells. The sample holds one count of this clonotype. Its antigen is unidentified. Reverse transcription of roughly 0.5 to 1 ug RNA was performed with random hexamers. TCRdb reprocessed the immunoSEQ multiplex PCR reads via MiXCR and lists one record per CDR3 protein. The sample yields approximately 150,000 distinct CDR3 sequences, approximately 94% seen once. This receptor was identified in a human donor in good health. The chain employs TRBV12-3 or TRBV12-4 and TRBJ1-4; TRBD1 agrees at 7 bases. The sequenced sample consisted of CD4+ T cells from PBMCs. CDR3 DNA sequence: TGTGCCAGCAGTGGAACAGGGGTGGAAAAACTGTTTTTT. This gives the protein CASSGTGVEKLFF.